This T cell receptor (beta chain) came from a study of blood T cells in healthy people across ages. Alongside a J-beta primer mix, a sample-barcoded 5' primer served in a second PCR lasting about 7 to 11 cycles. Every sample gave at least 2.5 million paired-end reads containing CDR3. TCRdb recomputed calls from the 5' RACE reads with MiXCR, one row per CDR3 protein. The sample includes just over 800,000 distinct CDR3 sequences, about 59% seen only once; the top ten take around 30%. V was pared by 10 bases and J by 1 base, with 14 bases between. The CDR3 is made up of 13 amino acids. Germline lookup yields CDR1 ENHRY and CDR2 SYGVKD. Study-wide results and limits: Among T cells, TCR beta diversity per million cells dropped roughly linearly as age rose.

This clonotype was counted at least ten times. The antigen is unknown. Peripheral blood, approximately 10 milliliters per donor, was collected. Isolation recovered at least 7 million PBMCs from every sample. The clonotype was recovered from a man aged 25-40 years in good health. The chain carries TRBV10-3 and TRBJ2-7; maybe TRBD1 (5 bases). Specimen: blood. CDR3 in DNA: TGTGCCACAGTTCCACAGGTTTCCTACGAGCAGTACTTC. Amino acid sequence: CATVPQVSYEQYF.